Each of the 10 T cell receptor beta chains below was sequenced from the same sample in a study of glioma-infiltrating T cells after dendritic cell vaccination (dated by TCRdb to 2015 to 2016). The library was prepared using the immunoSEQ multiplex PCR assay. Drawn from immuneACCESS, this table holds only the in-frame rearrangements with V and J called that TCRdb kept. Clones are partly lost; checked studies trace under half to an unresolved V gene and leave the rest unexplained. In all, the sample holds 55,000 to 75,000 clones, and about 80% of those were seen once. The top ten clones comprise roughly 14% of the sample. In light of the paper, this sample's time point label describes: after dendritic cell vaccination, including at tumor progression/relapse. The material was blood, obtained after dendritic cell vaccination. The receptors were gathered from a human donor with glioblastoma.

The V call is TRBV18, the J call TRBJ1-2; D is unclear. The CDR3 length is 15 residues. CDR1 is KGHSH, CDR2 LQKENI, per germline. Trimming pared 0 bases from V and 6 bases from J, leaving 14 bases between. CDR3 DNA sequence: TGTGCCAGCTCACCACCGGCCGTCAGTACCGATGGCTACACCTTC. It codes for CASSPPAVSTDGYTF. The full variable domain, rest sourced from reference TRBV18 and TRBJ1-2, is NAGVMQNPRHLVRRRGQEARLRCSPMKGHSHVYWYRQLPEEGLKFMVYLQKENIIDESGMPKERFSAEFPKEGPSILRIQQVVRGDSAAYFCASSPPAVSTDGYTFGSGTRLTVV.

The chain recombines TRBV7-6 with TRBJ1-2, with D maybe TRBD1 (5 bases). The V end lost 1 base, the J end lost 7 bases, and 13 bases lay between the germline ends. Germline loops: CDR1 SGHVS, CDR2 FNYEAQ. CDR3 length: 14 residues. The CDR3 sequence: CASSLGGGYSGYTF. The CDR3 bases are TGTGCCAGCAGCTTAGGTGGGGGGTATAGTGGCTACACCTTC.

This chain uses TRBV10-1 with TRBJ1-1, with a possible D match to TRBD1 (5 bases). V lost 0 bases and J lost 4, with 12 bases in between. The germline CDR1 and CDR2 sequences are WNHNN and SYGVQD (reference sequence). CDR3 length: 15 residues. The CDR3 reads CASSESGAGGTEAFF. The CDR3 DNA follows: TGCGCCAGCAGTGAGTCCGGGGCGGGAGGCACTGAAGCTTTCTTT.

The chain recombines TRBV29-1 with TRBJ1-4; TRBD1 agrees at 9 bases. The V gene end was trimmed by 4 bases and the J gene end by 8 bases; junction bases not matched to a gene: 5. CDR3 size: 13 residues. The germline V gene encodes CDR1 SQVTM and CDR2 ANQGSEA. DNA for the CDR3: TGCAGCGTTGGGGACAGGGTATTCGAAAAACTGTTTTTT. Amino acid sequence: CSVGDRVFEKLFF.

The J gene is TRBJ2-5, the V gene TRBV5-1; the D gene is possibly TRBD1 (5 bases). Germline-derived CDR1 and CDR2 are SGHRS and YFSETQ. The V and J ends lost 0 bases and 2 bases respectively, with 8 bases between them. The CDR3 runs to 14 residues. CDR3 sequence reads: CASSLGQIQETQYF. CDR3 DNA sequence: TGCGCCAGCAGCTTGGGACAGATACAAGAGACCCAGTACTTC.

CDR3 DNA: TGTGCCAGCAGTCACTCCGGGACAGGGTTCTACGAGCAGTACTTC. The encoded protein is CASSHSGTGFYEQYF. V gene TRBV14 combines with J gene TRBJ2-7; 9 bases are a match to TRBD1. J was trimmed by 3 bases and V by 6 bases; bases with no gene match: 9. The CDR3 has 15 residues. Germline CDR1 is SGHDN and CDR2 is FVKESK.

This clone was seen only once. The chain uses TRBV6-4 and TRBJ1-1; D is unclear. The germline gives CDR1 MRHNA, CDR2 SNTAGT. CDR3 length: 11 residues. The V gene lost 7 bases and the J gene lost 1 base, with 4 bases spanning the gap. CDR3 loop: CASNGNTEAFF. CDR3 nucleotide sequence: TGTGCCAGCAACGGGAACACTGAAGCTTTCTTT.

CDR3 amino acids: CASSLDAGASNQPQHF. In DNA form, the CDR3 reads TGTGCCAGCAGCTTAGACGCGGGGGCAAGCAATCAGCCCCAGCATTTT. This chain links TRBV7-2 with TRBJ1-5; D is perhaps TRBD1 (6 bases). The CDR3 contains 16 residues. Trimming took 1 base from V and 1 from J, leaving 11 bases between them. Germline V gene lookup returns CDR1 SGHTA and CDR2 FQGNSA.

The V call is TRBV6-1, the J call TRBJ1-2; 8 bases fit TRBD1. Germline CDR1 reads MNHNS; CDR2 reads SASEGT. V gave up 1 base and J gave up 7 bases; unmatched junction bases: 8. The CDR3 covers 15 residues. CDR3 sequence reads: CASSEGGQGAFGYTF. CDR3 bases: TGTGCCAGCAGTGAAGGGGGGCAGGGGGCTTTTGGCTACACCTTC.

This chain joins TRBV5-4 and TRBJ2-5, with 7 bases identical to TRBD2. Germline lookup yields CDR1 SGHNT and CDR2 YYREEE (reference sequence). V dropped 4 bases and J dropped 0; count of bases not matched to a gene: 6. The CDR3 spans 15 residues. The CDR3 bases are TGTGCCAGCAGCCCCTCGGCGGGGGACCAAGAGACCCAGTACTTC. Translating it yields CASSPSAGDQETQYF.